Below are 32 T cell receptor beta chains sequenced from a single sample in a study of T cell clonality in common variable immunodeficiency. TCRdb keeps only in-frame clones here, not all; method: immunoSEQ multiplex PCR. This sample comprises tens of thousands of clones, none seen once only. Sequenced input: peripheral blood mononuclear cells. All receptors derive from a person aged 18-70 years in good health.

This clone was seen at least ten times. The read stops 3 residues short of the end of the CDR3; the missing end is completed from the germline J gene. The V call is TRBV4-2, the J call TRBJ1-6; D not certain. The CDR3 extends over 16 amino acids. Germline-derived CDR1 and CDR2 are LGHNA and YNFKEQ. The V end was cut by 2 bases, the J end by 6 bases, with 14 bases between. The CDR3 is CASSQRPAGINSPLHF. The sequenced CDR3 bases are TGTGCCAGCAGCCAAAGGCCCGCAGGAATTAATTCACCC.

In this sample, this clone turned up many times. The read ends 3 residues shy of where the CDR3 ends; the end is completed using the germline J gene. The chain couples TRBV20-1 to TRBJ2-1; 12 bases align to TRBD2. In germline, CDR1 is DFQATT, CDR2 SNEGSKA (reference sequence). Trimming removed 4 bases from V and 8 bases from J; junction bases left unmatched: 6. The CDR3 has 14 residues. The covered CDR3 bases are TGCAGTGCTAACCTAGCGGGGGGGTGGGATGAG. Translated, it gives CSANLAGGWDE. The whole CDR3 sequence is CSANLAGGWDEQFF.

With respect to this clone: The junction departs from germline at one end; a sequencing error may be responsible. The CDR3 end falls 3 residues outside the read, so it is completed with the germline J gene. The V and J genes are TRBV20-1 and TRBJ2-1, with TRBD1 matching 12 bases. Germline V gives CDR1 DFQATT, CDR2 SNEGSKA (reference sequence). The CDR3 totals 13 residues. CDR3 bases read: TGCAGTGCGAGAGGGACAGGGGGCTTTGAG. It encodes CSARGTGGFE. The CDR3 in full is CSARGTGGFEQFF.

Many counts were recorded for this clone. The part of the CDR3 DNA that was read is TGTGCCAGCAGTGATTTAGGCAGGGGGCAAGGC. Amino acids: CASSDLGRGQG. The complete CDR3 reads CASSDLGRGQGYTF. The chain uses TRBV2 and TRBJ1-2, with 8 bases that match TRBD1. The sequenced fragment ends 3 residues before the CDR3 boundary, so the rest is inferred from the germline J gene. The V gene's germline CDR1 is SNHLY and CDR2 FYNNEI. The CDR3 is 14 residues long. Filled out from reference TRBV2 and TRBJ1-2, the complete variable domain reads EPEVTQTPSHQVTQMGQEVILRCVPISNHLYFYWYRQILGQKVEFLVSFYNNEISEKSEIFDDQFSVERPDGSNFTLKIRSTKLEDSAMYFCASSDLGRGQGYTFGSGTRLTVV.

This clone was observed at least ten times. The CDR3 end is not reached by the read, which stops 3 residues before it; the germline J gene fills it in. The J gene is TRBJ1-1, the V gene TRBV20-1; D gene uncertain. CDR1 is DFQATT, CDR2 SNEGSKA, per germline (reference sequence). CDR3 length: 14 amino acids. The V end was cut by 3 bases, the J end by 0 bases, with 11 bases between. The covered CDR3 bases are TGCAGTGCTAGGTTTGCAGTGGTGAACACTGAA. This sequence encodes CSARFAVVNTE. The full CDR3 is CSARFAVVNTEAFF.

At least ten counts were recorded for this clone. The read ends 3 residues early relative to the CDR3; the germline J gene fills the gap. The V and J genes are TRBV12-3 or TRBV12-4 and TRBJ2-3; D not certain. CDR3 length equals 13 residues. Trimming cost V 8 bases and J 2 bases, with 11 bases left between them. CDR3 bases read: TGTGCCAGCCGCCAGGTTTCCACAGATACG. Encoded protein: CASRQVSTDT. The CDR3 as a whole reads CASRQVSTDTQYF.

This clone was detected ten times or more. The DNA ends 3 residues before the CDR3 does, and the rest of the CDR3 is filled in from the germline J gene. This chain joins TRBV5-1 and TRBJ2-2; D possibly corresponds to TRBD2 (6 bases). The CDR3 runs 16 residues. In germline, CDR1 is SGHRS, CDR2 YFSETQ. Trimming stripped 2 bases from V and 4 bases from J, with 15 bases between. Partial CDR3 DNA: TGCGCCAGCAGCTTACCGGGACTCCTTCTCACCGGGGAG. It codes for CASSLPGLLLTGE. From start to end, the CDR3 is CASSLPGLLLTGELFF.

This clone was counted at least ten times. The CDR3 is cut off 3 residues early in the read; its end comes from the germline J gene. The J gene is TRBJ2-2, the V gene TRBV18; TRBD1 agrees at 9 bases. CDR1 and CDR2 (germline): KGHSH, LQKENI. This CDR3 contains 18 residues. V shed 1 base and J 6 bases; nucleotides not matched to a gene: 12. The part of the CDR3 DNA that was read is TGTGCCAGCTCACCACGGGGCCCGGGACAGGGTGTCGCCGGGGAG. Protein: CASSPRGPGQGVAGE. The whole CDR3 protein reads CASSPRGPGQGVAGELFF.

This clone was counted at least ten times. The read comes to an end 3 residues before the CDR3 does, leaving the germline J gene to fill in the end. The chain joins TRBV5-1 to TRBJ2-3; D is unclear. The CDR3 contains 14 residues. The V and J ends lost 3 bases and 1 base respectively, with 9 bases between them. CDR1 is SGHRS, CDR2 YFSETQ, per germline. The part of the CDR3 DNA that was read is TGCGCCAGCAGCTCTACCTTTGGCACAGATACG. Residues: CASSSTFGTDT. The whole CDR3 region reads CASSSTFGTDTQYF.

This clone came up many times. The DNA ends 3 residues before the CDR3 does, and the rest of the CDR3 is filled in from the germline J gene. The rearrangement uses TRBV5-1 and TRBJ1-1, with TRBD1 as a possible D gene (6 bases). In germline, CDR1 is SGHRS, CDR2 YFSETQ. CDR3 size: 13 residues. The sequenced CDR3 bases are TGCGCCAGCAGGCCCGGGACAACAGATTCG. Translated, it gives CASRPGTTDS. The entire CDR3 protein reads CASRPGTTDSAFF.

In the case of this clone: Read sequence stops 3 residues before the CDR3 end, and the germline J gene provides the missing end. The chain links TRBV2 to TRBJ2-7; 8 nucleotides align to TRBD1. The CDR3 extends over 17 amino acids. Germline V gene lookup returns CDR1 SNHLY and CDR2 FYNNEI. The V segment lost 6 bases and the J segment 5 bases; nucleotides outside the gene matches: 18. The CDR3 spells CASREIKTGVTANEQYF. Incomplete CDR3 DNA: TGTGCCAGCAGAGAAATTAAGACAGGGGTAACGGCGAACGAG. Full variable domain (rest looked up from reference TRBV2 and TRBJ2-7): EPEVTQTPSHQVTQMGQEVILRCVPISNHLYFYWYRQILGQKVEFLVSFYNNEISEKSEIFDDQFSVERPDGSNFTLKIRSTKLEDSAMYFCASREIKTGVTANEQYFGPGTRLTVT.

As to this clone: The junction shows a germline mismatch at one end, possibly a read error. The part of the CDR3 DNA that was read is TGTGCCGGCAGCCAGGAGACAGCCTCCTACGAG. Protein product: CAGSQETASYE. Given in full, the CDR3 is CAGSQETASYEQYF. The chain is built from TRBV14 and TRBJ2-7; TRBD1 is a possible D gene (5 bases). Sequencing ends 3 residues short of the CDR3 end; the germline J gene provides the rest. From germline, CDR1 is SGHDN and CDR2 FVKESK. This CDR3 region has 14 residues.

There are many counts of this clone. The CDR3 end is not reached by the read, which stops 3 residues before it; the germline J gene fills it in. This chain connects TRBV20-1 to TRBJ2-7, with D tentatively TRBD1 (6 bases). The CDR3 spans 13 residues. V lost 4 bases to trimming and J lost 0 bases, with 10 bases between them. Germline CDR1 is DFQATT and CDR2 is SNEGSKA (reference sequence). The CDR3 sequence: CSAKGDASYEQYF. The sequenced CDR3 bases are TGCAGTGCTAAGGGGGACGCCTCCTACGAG.

This clone has a count of ten or more. The read terminates 3 residues before the CDR3 end, so the remaining end is supplied by the germline J gene. The chain is built from TRBV5-4 and TRBJ2-1, with TRBD2 matching over 14 bases. The CDR3 is 15 amino acids. With V trimmed by 4 bases and J by 7 bases, 4 bases remained unmatched. Germline CDR1 and CDR2: SGHNT and YYREEE (reference sequence). The CDR3 DNA, read in part, is TGTGCCAGCAGCCCTGGACTAGCGGGAGGAAATGAG. Translation: CASSPGLAGGNE. The full-length CDR3 reads as CASSPGLAGGNEQFF.

This clone was seen repeatedly, ten times or more. From the germline J gene comes the end of the CDR3, since the read stops 3 residues before it. The rearrangement links TRBV7-6 to TRBJ2-5, with TRBD2 as a possible D gene (6 bases). V shed 5 bases and J shed 4 bases, with 20 bases lying between them. The CDR3 has 16 amino acids. Per germline, CDR1 SGHVS and CDR2 FNYEAQ. The CDR3 DNA, read in part, is TGTGCCAGCAGCAACATGGGGGGACCGCCCCGAGAGACC. Translated, it gives CASSNMGGPPRET. The complete CDR3 sequence is CASSNMGGPPRETQYF.

This clone has a count of ten or more. The read finishes 3 residues shy of the CDR3 end, and the germline J gene is used to complete it. The chain has TRBV9 and TRBJ1-2, with a weak D call TRBD1 (5 bases). CDR1 SGDLS and CDR2 YYNGEE come from the germline V gene. The CDR3 sequence is 15 residues long. V was clipped by 4 bases and J by 3 bases, with 16 bases between them. CDR3 bases read: TGTGCCAGCAGCATCTCCAGGGAGATCGACTATGGC. It yields the protein CASSISREIDYG. The complete CDR3 sequence is CASSISREIDYGYTF.

This clone was counted at least ten times. Incomplete CDR3 DNA: TGTGCCAGCAGCTTGCTCGCAAGCGACTATGGC. Its protein product is CASSLLASDYG. The full CDR3 protein reads CASSLLASDYGYTF. This sequence joins TRBV5-6 and TRBJ1-2; unclear D gene. The read stops 3 residues short of the end of the CDR3; the missing end is completed from the germline J gene. V was clipped by 1 base and J by 3 bases, with 10 bases between them. From germline, CDR1 is SGHDT and CDR2 YYEEEE. The CDR3 consists of 14 residues. Complete variable domain (other parts from reference TRBV5-6 and TRBJ1-2): DAGVTQSPTHLIKTRGQQVTLRCSPKSGHDTVSWYQQALGQGPQFIFQYYEEEERQRGNFPDRFSGHQFPNYSSELNVNALLLGDSALYLCASSLLASDYGYTFGSGTRLTVV.

This clone has just a few counts. One base away lies a much larger clone, so this may be a sequencing read error. The read ends 3 residues before the CDR3 terminus; that terminus is restored from the germline J gene. The V and J genes are TRBV19 and TRBJ2-1, with D possibly TRBD2 on 6 matching bases. CDR3 length: 16 amino acids. Per the germline V gene, CDR1 is LNHDA and CDR2 is SQIVND (reference sequence). The V and J ends lost 10 bases and 3 bases respectively, with 22 bases between them. The covered CDR3 bases are TGTGCCAATAAAAGACTAGTGGGGGGAAACTACAATGAG. Translated, it gives CANKRLVGGNYNE. The whole CDR3 sequence reads CANKRLVGGNYNEQFF.

The table lists this clone with many counts. Read data end 3 residues before the CDR3 end; the end is taken from the germline J gene. The chain couples TRBV11-3 to TRBJ1-2, with 9 bases lining up with TRBD1. Germline-derived CDR1 and CDR2 are SGHNT and YENEEA. This CDR3 is 13 amino acids long. CDR3 protein: CASSTQGANGYTF. The sequenced CDR3 bases are TGTGCCAGCAGCACACAGGGGGCGAACGGC.

This clone was observed many times. From the germline J gene comes the end of the CDR3, since the read stops 3 residues before it. V gene TRBV30 combines with J gene TRBJ2-7, with TRBD1 matching 8 bases. CDR3 size: 12 residues. With V trimmed by 2 bases and J by 5 bases, 2 bases remained unmatched. Germline assignment: CDR1 GTSNPN and CDR2 SVGIG (reference sequence). The covered CDR3 bases are TGTGCCTGGAGTCCGGACAGGGACGAG. It encodes CAWSPDRDE. The complete CDR3 protein is CAWSPDRDEQYF.

This clone was seen ten or more times. The read comes to an end 3 residues before the CDR3 does, leaving the germline J gene to fill in the end. The chain carries TRBV20-1 and TRBJ1-2, with 9 positions matching TRBD1. The CDR3 consists of 15 residues. Germline V lookup: CDR1 DFQATT, CDR2 SNEGSKA (reference sequence). Partial CDR3 DNA: TGCAGTGCTAGAGGGTGGGGGGACAGGGTAAAAGGC. This encodes CSARGWGDRVKG. From start to end, the CDR3 is CSARGWGDRVKGYTF.

This clone occurred many times. The read stops 3 residues short of the end of the CDR3; the missing end is completed from the germline J gene. This sequence joins TRBV19 and TRBJ2-3; 7 nucleotides line up with TRBD1. With V trimmed by 5 bases and J by 2 bases, 4 bases remained unmatched. The CDR3 is 14 amino acids. CDR1 is LNHDA, CDR2 SQIVND, per germline (reference sequence). CDR3: CASSLQGITDTQYF. The sequenced part of the CDR3 DNA is TGTGCCAGTAGTTTACAGGGGATCACAGATACG. The complete variable domain, with remaining parts taken from reference TRBV19 and TRBJ2-3, reads DGGITQSPKYLFRKEGQNVTLSCEQNLNHDAMYWYRQDPGQGLRLIYYSQIVNDFQKGDIAEGYSVSREKKESFPLTVTSAQKNPTAFYLCASSLQGITDTQYFGPGTRLTVL.

This clone was found many times. An end of the junction does not agree with germline; a read error may underlie this. With the read ending 3 residues before the CDR3 end, the germline J gene is used to fill in that end. This chain connects TRBV7-8 to TRBJ1-1; a weak D match, TRBD1 (6 bases). CDR1 is SGHVS, CDR2 FQNEAQ, per germline. The CDR3 consists of 15 residues. The part of the CDR3 DNA that was read is TGTGCCAGCAGATTAGGGGCAGGGGAACTGTCTGAA. Translating it yields CASRLGAGELSE. From start to end, the CDR3 is CASRLGAGELSEAFF.

This clone was found many times. The read ends 3 residues shy of where the CDR3 ends; the end is completed using the germline J gene. This sequence joins TRBV9 and TRBJ1-3, with D possibly TRBD1 on 5 matching bases. The ends were cut back, 2 bases at V and 4 bases at J, with 19 bases in the middle. The germline V gene has CDR1 SGDLS and CDR2 YYNGEE. The CDR3 loop spans 17 amino acids. The sequenced CDR3 bases are TGTGCCAGCAGCGTCAGGGAGGGGCCTTCCCCAGGAAACACC. Encoded protein: CASSVREGPSPGNT. The whole CDR3 reads CASSVREGPSPGNTIYF.

Worth noting for this clone: Coverage ceases 3 residues before the CDR3 finishes, and the germline J gene fills in the end. The chain is built from TRBV7-8 and TRBJ2-2; TRBD1 is a possible D gene (7 bases). The germline V gene has CDR1 SGHVS and CDR2 FQNEAQ. The CDR3 is 15 residues long. Between the trimmed V and J ends, which lost 2 bases and 5 bases, there was a span of 12 bases. The CDR3 reads CASSLSRGRTGELFF. Incomplete CDR3 DNA: TGTGCCAGCAGCTTATCCAGGGGGAGGACCGGGGAG.

This clone was counted many times. Read sequence stops 3 residues before the CDR3 end, and the germline J gene provides the missing end. The chain recombines TRBV7-3 with TRBJ2-2; 8 nucleotides agree with TRBD1. This CDR3 is built from 17 residues. CDR1 SGHTA and CDR2 FQGTGA come from the germline V gene. J gave up 5 bases and V 1 base, and 9 bases lay outside the gene matches. The CDR3 here is CASSLNPTGAGTGELFF. CDR3 bases read: TGTGCCAGCAGCTTAAACCCGACAGGGGCGGGAACCGGGGAG.

This clone has at least ten counts. The DNA ends 3 residues before the CDR3 does, and the rest of the CDR3 is filled in from the germline J gene. The rearrangement joins TRBV19 to TRBJ2-7, with D possibly TRBD1 on 5 matching bases. Germline V gene sequence: CDR1 LNHDA, CDR2 SQIVND (reference sequence). The V and J ends lost 5 bases and 3 bases respectively, with 14 bases between them. This CDR3 is built from 14 residues. The CDR3 reads CASSSGWGYYEQYF. The covered CDR3 bases are TGTGCCAGTAGTTCAGGGTGGGGCTACTACGAG.

This clone was observed at least ten times. With the read ending 3 residues before the CDR3 end, the germline J gene is used to fill in that end. The chain is built from TRBV7-8 and TRBJ1-1; 9 nucleotides agree with TRBD1. The V segment lost 5 bases and the J segment 3 bases; nucleotides outside the gene matches: 1. The CDR3 covers 13 residues. Germline loops: CDR1 SGHVS, CDR2 FQNEAQ. CDR3 DNA, as far as it was read: TGTGCCAGCAGCCGGGACAGGGACACTGAA. It yields the protein CASSRDRDTE. The CDR3 in full is CASSRDRDTEAFF.

This clone showed up many times. Sequencing ends 3 residues short of the CDR3 end; the germline J gene provides the rest. The chain combines TRBV20-1 with TRBJ1-2, with 7 positions matching TRBD1. The V gene end was trimmed by 3 bases and the J gene end by 7 bases; junction bases not matched to a gene: 5. CDR3 length equals 12 residues. Germline loops: CDR1 DFQATT, CDR2 SNEGSKA (reference sequence). The CDR3 bases that were read are TGCAGTGCTAGGGAACCAGGGGGTGGC. Its protein product is CSAREPGGG. The CDR3 in its entirety is CSAREPGGGYTF.

This clone has a count of ten or more. The CDR3 DNA, read in part, is TGTGCCAGCAGCCTACCTAAGGCAACGGGCAATGAG. Amino acid sequence: CASSLPKATGNE. The entire CDR3 sequence reads CASSLPKATGNEQFF. V is TRBV14 and J is TRBJ2-1; D remains unclear. The read ends 3 residues before the CDR3 terminus; that terminus is restored from the germline J gene. The V gene's germline CDR1 is SGHDN and CDR2 FVKESK. With 4 bases removed from V and 6 bases from J, the gap between germline ends came to 16 bases. This CDR3 region has 15 residues.

This clone was seen at least ten times. CDR3 DNA (partial): TGCAGCGTTGATTGTGACAGGGTACGGGCAGATACG. The encoded protein is CSVDCDRVRADT. The full CDR3 reads CSVDCDRVRADTQYF. The chain combines TRBV29-1 with TRBJ2-3; 7 nucleotides match TRBD1. The DNA ends 3 residues before the CDR3 does, and the rest of the CDR3 is filled in from the germline J gene. Germline V gives CDR1 SQVTM, CDR2 ANQGSEA. The CDR3 has 15 amino acids. The V and J ends lost 3 bases and 4 bases, in that order; junction bases with no gene match: 10.

This clone was seen at least ten times. The CDR3 is CASSGLEGAGELFF. The CDR3 DNA, read in part, is TGTGCCAGCAGTGGGCTTGAGGGCGCCGGGGAG. V usage is TRBV6-1 and J usage is TRBJ2-2; a weak D match, TRBD2 (5 bases). The read terminates 3 residues ahead of where the CDR3 ends, so the germline J gene completes it. Germline CDR1 and CDR2: MNHNS and SASEGT. Trimming stripped 4 bases from V and 6 bases from J, with 12 bases between. This CDR3 has 14 residues.